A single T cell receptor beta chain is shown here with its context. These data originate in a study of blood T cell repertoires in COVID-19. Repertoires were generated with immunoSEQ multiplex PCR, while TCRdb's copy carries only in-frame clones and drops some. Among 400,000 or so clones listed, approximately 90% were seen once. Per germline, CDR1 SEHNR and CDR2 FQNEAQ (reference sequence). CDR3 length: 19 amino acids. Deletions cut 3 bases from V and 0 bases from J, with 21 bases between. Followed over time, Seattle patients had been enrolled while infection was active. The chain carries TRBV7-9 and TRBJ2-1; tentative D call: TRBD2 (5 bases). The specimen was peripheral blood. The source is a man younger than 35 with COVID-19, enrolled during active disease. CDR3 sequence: CASSFYRGDRLSSYNEQFF. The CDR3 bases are TGTGCCAGCAGCTTTTACCGGGGAGATCGTCTAAGCTCCTACAATGAGCAGTTCTTC.